The present entry profiles one TCR beta chain with its context. The CDR3 is 14 residues long. Trimming left V 7 bases short and J 0 bases short, with 10 bases between. CDR1 MDHEN and CDR2 SYDVKM come from the germline V gene. The source material, RNA transcripts, was used to amplify TCR beta CDR3 regions. Initially, a first-round RT-PCR of the TCR CDR3 employed the HTBI primer set. One entry per CDR3 protein results from TCRdb running MiXCR on the multiplex PCR reads. Of approximately 350,000 distinct CDR3 sequences in the sample, roughly 15% are singletons; the top ten hold approximately 20%. This sample was included in a study of T cells in Graves' hyperthyroidism and ophthalmopathy.

Sequenced material: blood. This sequence joins TRBV28 and TRBJ1-5, with D perhaps TRBD1 (5 bases). This clonotype was sampled from a woman aged 60 to 75 with Graves' ophthalmopathy. The CDR3 is CASTSQGSNQPQHF. DNA of the CDR3: TGTGCCAGCACCTCTCAGGGTAGCAATCAGCCCCAGCATTTT.